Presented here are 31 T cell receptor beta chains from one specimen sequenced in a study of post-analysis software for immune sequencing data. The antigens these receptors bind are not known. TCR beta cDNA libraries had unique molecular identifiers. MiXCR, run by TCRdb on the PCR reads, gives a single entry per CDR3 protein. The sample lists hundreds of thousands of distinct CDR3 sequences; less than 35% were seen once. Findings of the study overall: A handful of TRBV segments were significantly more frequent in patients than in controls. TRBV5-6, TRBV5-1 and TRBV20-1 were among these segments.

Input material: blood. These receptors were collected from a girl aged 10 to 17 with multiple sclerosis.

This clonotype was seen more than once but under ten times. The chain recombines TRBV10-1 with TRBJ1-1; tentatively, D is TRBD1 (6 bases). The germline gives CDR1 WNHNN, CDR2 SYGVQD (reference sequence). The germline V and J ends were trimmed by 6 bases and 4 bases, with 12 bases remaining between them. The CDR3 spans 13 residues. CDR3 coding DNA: TGCGCCAGCAGACAACAGGGAAGCACTGAAGCTTTCTTT. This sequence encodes CASRQQGSTEAFF.

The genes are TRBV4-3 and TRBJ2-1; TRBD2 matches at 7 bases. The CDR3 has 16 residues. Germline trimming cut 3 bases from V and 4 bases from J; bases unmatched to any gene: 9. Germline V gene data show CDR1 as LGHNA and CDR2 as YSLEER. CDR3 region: CASSQMSSGSYNEQFF. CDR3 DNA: TGCGCCAGCAGCCAGATGAGTAGCGGGTCGTACAATGAGCAGTTCTTC.

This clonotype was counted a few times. CDR3 nucleotide sequence: TGCGCCAGCAGCCACCCCAAGTCCATGGACACCGGCGGACTGTTTTTT. Translating gives CASSHPKSMDTGGLFF. The rearrangement joins TRBV4-1 to TRBJ1-4; possible D gene TRBD1, 5 bases. Trimming removed 3 bases from V and 13 bases from J, with 24 bases in between. This CDR3 comprises 16 residues. Germline CDR1 and CDR2: MGHRA and YSYEKL.

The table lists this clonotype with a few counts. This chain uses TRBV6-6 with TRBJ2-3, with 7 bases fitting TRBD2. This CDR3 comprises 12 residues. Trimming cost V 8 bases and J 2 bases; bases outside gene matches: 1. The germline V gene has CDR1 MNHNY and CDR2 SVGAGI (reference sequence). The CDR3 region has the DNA TGTGCCAGCGGGGGGGTCACAGATACGCAGTATTTT. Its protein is CASGGVTDTQYF.

CDR3 region: CASSQKALPLHF. The CDR3 region has the DNA TGTGCCAGCAGCCAAAAAGCACTACCCCTCCACTTT. This chain connects TRBV6-5 to TRBJ1-6; D uncertain. Germline CDR1 reads MNHEY; CDR2 reads SVGAGI. The CDR3 runs 12 residues. The ends were cut back, 6 bases at V and 12 bases at J, with 12 bases in the middle.

The CDR3 sequence: CASSESTEGVHNEQFF. DNA for the CDR3: TGTGCCAGCAGTGAATCAACCGAAGGGGTTCACAATGAGCAGTTCTTC. This rearrangement joins TRBV6-4 to TRBJ2-1; TRBD1 might be the D (5 bases). Germline V gives CDR1 MRHNA, CDR2 SNTAGT. This CDR3 has 16 residues. Trimming cost V 3 bases and J 5 bases, with 17 bases left between them.

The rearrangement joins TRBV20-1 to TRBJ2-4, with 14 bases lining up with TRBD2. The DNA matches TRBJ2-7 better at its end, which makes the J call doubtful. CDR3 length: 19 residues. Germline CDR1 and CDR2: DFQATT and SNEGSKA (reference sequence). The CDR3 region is CSARKPGLAGDLAPYEQYF. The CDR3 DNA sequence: TGCAGTGCTAGAAAGCCGGGACTAGCGGGAGATTTGGCCCCCTACGAGCAGTACTTC.

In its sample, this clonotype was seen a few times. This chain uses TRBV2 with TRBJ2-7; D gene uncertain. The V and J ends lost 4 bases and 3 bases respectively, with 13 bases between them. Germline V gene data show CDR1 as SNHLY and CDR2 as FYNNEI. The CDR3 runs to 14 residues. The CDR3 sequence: CASSVARTFYEQYF. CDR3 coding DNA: TGTGCCAGCAGTGTAGCCCGGACCTTCTACGAGCAGTACTTC.

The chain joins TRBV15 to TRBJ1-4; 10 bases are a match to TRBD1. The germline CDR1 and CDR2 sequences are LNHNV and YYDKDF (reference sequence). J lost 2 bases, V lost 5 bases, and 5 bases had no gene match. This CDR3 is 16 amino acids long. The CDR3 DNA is TGTGCCACCAGCGATCGGACAGGGGGGACTAATGAAAAACTGTTTTTT. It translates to CATSDRTGGTNEKLFF.

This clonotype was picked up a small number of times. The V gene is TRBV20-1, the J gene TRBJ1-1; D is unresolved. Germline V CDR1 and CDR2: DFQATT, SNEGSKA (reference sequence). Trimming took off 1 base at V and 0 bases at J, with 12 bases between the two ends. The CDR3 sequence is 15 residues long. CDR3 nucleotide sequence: TGCAGTGCTAGAGGCGGGCCAGCAATGAACACTGAAGCTTTCTTT. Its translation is CSARGGPAMNTEAFF.

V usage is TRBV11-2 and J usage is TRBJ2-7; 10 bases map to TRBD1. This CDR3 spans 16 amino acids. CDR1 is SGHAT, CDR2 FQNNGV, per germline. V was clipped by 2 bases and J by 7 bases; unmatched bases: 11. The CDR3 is CASSLIVGTGAGEQYF. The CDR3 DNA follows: TGTGCCAGCAGCTTAATAGTTGGGACAGGGGCTGGTGAGCAGTACTTC.

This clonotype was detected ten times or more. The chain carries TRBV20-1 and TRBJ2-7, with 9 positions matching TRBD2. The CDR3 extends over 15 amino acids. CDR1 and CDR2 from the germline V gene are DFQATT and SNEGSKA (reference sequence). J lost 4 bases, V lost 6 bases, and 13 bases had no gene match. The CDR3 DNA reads TGCAGTGCCGGATTAGGCCTAGCGGGAAATTACGAGCAGTACTTC. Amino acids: CSAGLGLAGNYEQYF.

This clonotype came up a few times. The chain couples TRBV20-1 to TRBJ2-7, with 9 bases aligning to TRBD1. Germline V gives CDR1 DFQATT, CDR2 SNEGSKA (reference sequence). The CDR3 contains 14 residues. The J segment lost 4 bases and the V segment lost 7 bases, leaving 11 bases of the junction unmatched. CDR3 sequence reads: CSVTLTGGLYEQYF. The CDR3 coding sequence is TGCAGTGTCACGCTGACAGGGGGTCTGTACGAGCAGTACTTC.

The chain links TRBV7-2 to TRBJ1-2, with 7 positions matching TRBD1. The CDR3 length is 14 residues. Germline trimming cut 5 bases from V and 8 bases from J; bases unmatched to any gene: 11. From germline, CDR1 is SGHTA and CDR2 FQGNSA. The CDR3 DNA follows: TGTGCCAGCAGCCAACGGGCAGGGGGAATAGGCTACACCTTC. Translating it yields CASSQRAGGIGYTF.

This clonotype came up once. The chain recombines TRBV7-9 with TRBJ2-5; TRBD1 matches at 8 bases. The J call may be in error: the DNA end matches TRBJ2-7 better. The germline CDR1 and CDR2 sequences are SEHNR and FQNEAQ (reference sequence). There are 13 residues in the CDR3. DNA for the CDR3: TGTGCCAGCAGCATAAGGGACAGGAACGAGCAGTACTTC. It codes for CASSIRDRNEQYF.

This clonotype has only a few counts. CDR3 sequence: CASSYPWAAQYGYTF. DNA of the CDR3: TGTGCCAGCAGTTACCCCTGGGCAGCCCAATATGGCTACACCTTC. The chain carries TRBV6-6 and TRBJ1-2; D is ambiguous. Trimming cost V 2 bases and J 5 bases, with 15 bases left between them. CDR1 MNHNY and CDR2 SVGAGI come from the germline V gene (reference sequence). The CDR3 length is 15 residues.

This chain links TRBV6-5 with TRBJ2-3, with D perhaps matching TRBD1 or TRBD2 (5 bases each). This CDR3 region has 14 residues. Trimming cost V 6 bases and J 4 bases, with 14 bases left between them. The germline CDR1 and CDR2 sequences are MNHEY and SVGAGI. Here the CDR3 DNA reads TGTGCCAGCAGACGGGACGCCCTGGCAGATACGCAGTATTTT. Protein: CASRRDALADTQYF.

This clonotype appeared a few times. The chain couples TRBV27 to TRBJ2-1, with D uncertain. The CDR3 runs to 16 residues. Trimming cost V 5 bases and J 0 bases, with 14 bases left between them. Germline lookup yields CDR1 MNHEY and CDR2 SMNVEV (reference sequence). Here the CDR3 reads CASSSSKGSSYNEQFF. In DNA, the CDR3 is TGTGCCAGCAGTAGCTCTAAGGGAAGCTCCTACAATGAGCAGTTCTTC.

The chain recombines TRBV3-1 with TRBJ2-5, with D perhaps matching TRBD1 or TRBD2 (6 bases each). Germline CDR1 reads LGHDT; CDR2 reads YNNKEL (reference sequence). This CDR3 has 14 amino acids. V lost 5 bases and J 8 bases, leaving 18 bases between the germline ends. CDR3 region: CASSWMGGGDTQYF. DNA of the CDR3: TGTGCCAGCAGCTGGATGGGGGGCGGGGATACCCAGTACTTC.

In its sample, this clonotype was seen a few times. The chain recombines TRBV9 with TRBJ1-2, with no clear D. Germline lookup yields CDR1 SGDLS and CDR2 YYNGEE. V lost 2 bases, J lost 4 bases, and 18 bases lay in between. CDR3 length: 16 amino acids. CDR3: CASSVEKSRQLYGYTF. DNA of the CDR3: TGTGCCAGCAGCGTGGAAAAGTCCCGCCAACTCTATGGCTACACCTTC.

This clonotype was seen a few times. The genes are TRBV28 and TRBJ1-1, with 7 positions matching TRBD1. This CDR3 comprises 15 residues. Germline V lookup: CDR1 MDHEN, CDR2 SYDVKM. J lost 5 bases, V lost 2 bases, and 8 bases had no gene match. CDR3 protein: CASSLRIARGTEAFF. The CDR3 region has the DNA TGTGCCAGCAGTTTACGTATTGCCAGGGGGACTGAAGCTTTCTTT.

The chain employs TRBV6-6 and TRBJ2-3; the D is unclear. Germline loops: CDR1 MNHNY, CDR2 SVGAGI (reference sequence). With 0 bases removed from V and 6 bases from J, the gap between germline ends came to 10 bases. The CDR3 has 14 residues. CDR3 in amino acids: CASSYSSQFDTQYF. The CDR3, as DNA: TGTGCCAGCAGTTACTCTTCGCAGTTCGATACGCAGTATTTT.

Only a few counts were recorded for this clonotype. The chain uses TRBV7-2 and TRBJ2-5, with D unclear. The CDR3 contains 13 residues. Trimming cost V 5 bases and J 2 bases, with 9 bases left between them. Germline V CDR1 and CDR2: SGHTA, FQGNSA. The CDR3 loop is CASSELGQETQYF. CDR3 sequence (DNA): TGTGCCAGCAGCGAGTTGGGTCAAGAGACCCAGTACTTC.

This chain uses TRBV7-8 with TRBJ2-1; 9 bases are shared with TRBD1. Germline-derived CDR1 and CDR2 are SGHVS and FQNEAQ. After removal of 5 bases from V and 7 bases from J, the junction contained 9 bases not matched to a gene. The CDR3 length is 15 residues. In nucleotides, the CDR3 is TGTGCCAGCAGCCGCCCGGGACAGGGAAGGAATGAGCAGTTCTTC. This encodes CASSRPGQGRNEQFF.

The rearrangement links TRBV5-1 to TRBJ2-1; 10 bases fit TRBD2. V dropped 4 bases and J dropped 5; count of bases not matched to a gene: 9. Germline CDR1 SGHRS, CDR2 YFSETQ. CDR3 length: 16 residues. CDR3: CASSDGLAVGHNEQFF. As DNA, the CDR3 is TGCGCCAGCAGCGATGGACTAGCGGTTGGGCACAATGAGCAGTTCTTC. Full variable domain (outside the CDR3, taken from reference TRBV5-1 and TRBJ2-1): KAGVTQTPRYLIKTRGQQVTLSCSPISGHRSVSWYQQTPGQGLQFLFEYFSETQRNKGNFPGRFSGRQFSNSRSEMNVSTLELGDSALYLCASSDGLAVGHNEQFFGPGTRLTVL.

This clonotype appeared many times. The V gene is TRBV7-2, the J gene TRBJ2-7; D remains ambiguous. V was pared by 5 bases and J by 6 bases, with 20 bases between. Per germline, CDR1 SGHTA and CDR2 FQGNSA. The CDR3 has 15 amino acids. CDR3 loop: CASSPPGPLGTEQYF. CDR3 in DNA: TGTGCCAGCAGCCCCCCGGGCCCCCTCGGAACCGAGCAGTACTTC. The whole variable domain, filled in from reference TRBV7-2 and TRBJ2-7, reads GAGVSQSPSNKVTEKGKDVELRCDPISGHTALYWYRQSLGQGLEFLIYFQGNSAPDKSGLPSDRFSAERTGGSVSTLTIQRTQQEDSAVYLCASSPPGPLGTEQYFGPGTRLTVT.

CDR3 nucleotide sequence: TGTGCCAGCAGTTTAATGACCGGCTCTGGGGCCAACGTCCTGACTTTC. Translation: CASSLMTGSGANVLTF. The gene calls are TRBV28 and TRBJ2-6; D not certain. The V end was cut by 2 bases, the J end by 0 bases, with 8 bases between. Looked up from germline, CDR1 is MDHEN and CDR2 is SYDVKM. This CDR3 region has 16 residues.

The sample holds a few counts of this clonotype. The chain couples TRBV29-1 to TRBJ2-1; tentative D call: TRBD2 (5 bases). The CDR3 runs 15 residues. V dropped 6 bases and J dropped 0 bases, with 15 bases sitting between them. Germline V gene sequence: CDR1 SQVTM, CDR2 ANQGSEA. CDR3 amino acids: CSVGARAASYNEQFF. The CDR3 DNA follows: TGCAGCGTCGGCGCCCGAGCGGCCTCCTACAATGAGCAGTTCTTC.

The DNA of the CDR3 is TGTGCCAGCACCACGGGACAGGGGCAGACCGGGGAGCTGTTTTTT. It is translated as CASTTGQGQTGELFF. V gene TRBV12-3 or TRBV12-4 combines with J gene TRBJ2-2; 10 positions match TRBD1. The V and J ends lost 7 bases and 5 bases, in that order; junction bases with no gene match: 7. The CDR3 sequence is 15 residues long.

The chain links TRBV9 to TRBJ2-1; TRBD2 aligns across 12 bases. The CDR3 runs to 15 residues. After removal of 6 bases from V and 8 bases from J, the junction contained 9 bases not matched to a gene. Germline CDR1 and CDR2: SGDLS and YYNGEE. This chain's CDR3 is CASTQGGLAGHEQFF. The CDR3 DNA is TGTGCCAGCACCCAGGGAGGACTAGCGGGACATGAGCAGTTCTTC.

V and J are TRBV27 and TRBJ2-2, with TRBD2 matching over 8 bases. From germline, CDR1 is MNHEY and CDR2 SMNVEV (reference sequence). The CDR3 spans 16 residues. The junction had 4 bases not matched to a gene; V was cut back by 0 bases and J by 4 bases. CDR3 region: CASSLSRGGRTGELFF. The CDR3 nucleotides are TGTGCCAGCAGTTTATCCCGGGGGGGGCGCACCGGGGAGCTGTTTTTT.